A single T cell receptor (beta chain) is shown here with its context. Its antigen remains unidentified. One base away there is no much larger clone; base qualities are not given. The data stem from a study of CD8 T cells in Susac syndrome (dated by TCRdb to the late 2010s). Notes on the research overall: Of the Susac syndrome patients who were sequenced, six had clinically active disease and about eight were in clinical remission. Susac syndrome patients were therapy-naive, on corticosteroids (some also receiving IVIg), or on IVIg alone at blood withdrawal. Repertoire sequencing was used to test whether CD8+ T cell activation and differentiation in Susac syndrome was antigen driven. Clonality of the CD8+ T cell repertoire was compared between around eleven healthy donors, roughly 14 Susac syndrome patients and under 16 multiple sclerosis patients.

The study at large found these results: In the total CD8+ and CD8+ TEMRA repertoires, sixteen and five Susac-specific public clones, respectively, were identified. CD8+ repertoires in Susac syndrome showed clonal expansion, which was highest in CD8+ TEMRA cells and was greater in clinically active patients than in remitting patients. The TCR sequencing and HLA analysis was acknowledged to have included a relatively small number of individuals.

From V the trimming removes 7 bases and from J it removes 2 bases, while the gene matches leave 12 bases of the junction unaccounted for. Based on the germline V gene, the CDR1 and CDR2 sequences are MDHEN and SYDVKM. The CDR3 has 17 amino acids, counting the end cysteine and phenylalanine. The kept DNA is CDR3 alone, 51 bases in frame from the first base. Peripheral blood CD8+ and CD4+ T cells from healthy donors, Susac syndrome patients and multiple sclerosis patients were profiled using high-throughput TCR beta sequencing. Susac syndrome patients met recently defined diagnostic criteria for definite or probable disease. Bulk CD8+ and CD4+ T cells were purified magnetically by negative isolation, whereas CD8+ TEMRA cells were enriched by FACS. Blood was collected in EDTA tubes and processed within 24 hours, with PBMCs isolated through density gradient centrifugation. PBMCs destined for TCR sequencing were cryopreserved in liquid nitrogen and later thawed in a 37 °C water bath. A purity of at least 90% was achieved for sorted or isolated CD4+, CD8+ and CD8+ TEMRA cells.

RNA was extracted with the RNeasy kit and roughly 0.45 to 1 ug was reverse transcribed using random hexamers. TCR beta CDR3 regions were amplified with the immunoSEQ multiplex PCR assay covering 54 Vbeta and 13 Jbeta segments. Bias from PCR amplification was corrected by using a synthetic template baseline for primer optimization and for computational correction. Turning to the authors' computational methods: Reads were annotated to V, D and J genes per IMGT and analyzed with immunoSEQ Analyzer, keeping only productive sequences. Clonality was calculated as one minus the Shannon entropy normalized by log2 of the number of productive unique sequences. For each patient and control, public and private clones were evaluated within the 100 most prevalent clones. Clones were defined as Susac-specific when absent from the healthy and MS cohorts, from 1052 published viral clones and from other ImmuneACCESS disease sequences. The raw public reads went through TCRdb reprocessing: fastp at Q25, MiXCR clone calling, in-frame beta chains kept. Merged by CDR3 protein, the rows form single entries marked with the most common genes and DNA. TCRdb, not the authors, supplied the V and J calls. The sample has about 150,000 distinct CDR3 sequences on record, approximately 95% of them singletons. The ten largest clones capture roughly 0.17% of the sample.

Here the chain combines TRBV28 and TRBJ2-7, with TRBD2 matching 12 junction bases. The clonotype was recovered from a human donor with Susac syndrome. Sequenced input: CD8+ T cells from PBMCs. The DNA reads TGTGCCAGCAACCCCCCACTAGCGGGAGGCCAGACCTACGAGCAGTACTTC. This codes for CASNPPLAGGQTYEQYF.